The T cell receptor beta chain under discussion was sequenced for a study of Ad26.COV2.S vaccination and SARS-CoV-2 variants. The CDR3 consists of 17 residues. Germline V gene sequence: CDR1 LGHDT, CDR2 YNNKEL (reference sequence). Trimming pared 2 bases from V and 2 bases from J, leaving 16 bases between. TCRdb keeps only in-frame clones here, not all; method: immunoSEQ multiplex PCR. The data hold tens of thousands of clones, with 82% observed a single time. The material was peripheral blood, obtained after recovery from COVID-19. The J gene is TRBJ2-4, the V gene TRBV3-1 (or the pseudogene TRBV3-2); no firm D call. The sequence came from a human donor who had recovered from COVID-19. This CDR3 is CASSQLRSRLTKNIQYF. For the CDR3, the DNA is TGTGCCAGCAGCCAATTACGATCCCGGTTGACCAAAAACATTCAGTACTTC.